This T cell receptor beta chain is from a study of CD8 T cells in ankylosing spondylitis. General observations from the study: Characteristic of ankylosing spondylitis blood, it appeared, was a TCR beta motif comprising roughly eight highly homologous variants. In peripheral blood, disease-linked CD8+ clones occurred at relatively low frequencies.

On this clonotype: As yet, its antigen is unknown.

Libraries of TCR beta came from quantitative 5'-RACE with molecular barcodes. TCRdb ran MiXCR on the 5' RACE reads and lists one entry per CDR3 protein. The profile covers about 440,000 distinct CDR3 sequences, with 15% to 20% appearing a single time and approximately 0.93% taken by the ten largest. This CDR3 has 14 residues. Germline CDR1 and CDR2: LGHNA and YNFKEQ. The V gene lost 4 bases and the J gene lost 0 bases, with 9 bases spanning the gap. The sequence was obtained from a male donor with ankylosing spondylitis. The chain links TRBV4-2 to TRBJ1-1; no reliable D call. Sequenced input: blood, either unsorted or a sorted T cell fraction (not recorded which). DNA for the CDR3: TGTGCCAGCAGCCTACCTACAGTGAACACTGAAGCTTTCTTT. Translated: CASSLPTVNTEAFF.